These T cell receptor beta chains were read from a single sample in a study of OX40 agonist ivuxolimab in advanced cancers. Clones were sequenced by immunoSEQ multiplex PCR, and TCRdb holds only the in-frame ones, with some missing. The sample has under 80,000 clones, about nine tenths seen once; the top ten hold 3.5% to 5%. The sample in question was CD4+ or CD8+ T cells sorted from blood, obtained in a trial of the OX40 agonist ivuxolimab. These receptor sequences come from an adult with an advanced solid tumor such as melanoma, head and neck, liver or kidney cancer. CDR3s include the opening cysteine and the closing phenylalanine or tryptophan. The D gene is left open where the match is weak. Only some rows state a clone size, as once, few, many or a class for expanded clones.

v_call	clone_size	d_call	j_call	cdr3_nt	cdr3_aa
TRBV7-9	few	NA	TRBJ1-5	TGTGCCAGCAGCATGGACGGACCCAATCAGCCCCAGCATTTT	CASSMDGPNQPQHF
TRBV7-2	NA	TRBD2	TRBJ2-1	TGTGCCAGCAGCTTAGCAGCGGGGGGGCCCAGTGAGCAGTTCTTC	CASSLAAGGPSEQFF
TRBV9	NA	TRBD1	TRBJ2-3	TGTGCCAGCAGCGTGCAGGGGGCGAGGGACACAGATACGCAGTATTTT	CASSVQGARDTDTQYF
TRBV30	NA	NA	TRBJ1-4	TGTGCCTGGAGTATGTACTCGGCCCGTAATGAAAAACTGTTTTTT	CAWSMYSARNEKLFF
TRBV11-2	NA	TRBD2	TRBJ2-3	TGTGCCAGCAGCTTAGTTCGTTTAGCGGGAGGACCTTATTTT	CASSLVRLAGGPYF
TRBV7-6	NA	NA	TRBJ1-4	TGTGCCAGCAGCCAATCGCGTGGAAAACTGTTTTTT	CASSQSRGKLFF
TRBV7-9	NA	NA	TRBJ2-1	TGTGCCAGCAGCTTGGGTAGTTTATGGCACTTCTTC	CASSLGSLWHFF
TRBV18	NA	NA	TRBJ2-7	TGTGCCAGCTCACCACGGACTCAGGGGTTCGACGAGCAGTACTTC	CASSPRTQGFDEQYF
TRBV6-6	NA	NA	TRBJ2-7	TGTGCCAGCAGCCGACAGGCCAGCTACGAGCAGTACTTC	CASSRQASYEQYF
TRBV4-1	NA	NA	TRBJ1-2	TGCGCCAGCAGCCAAGAGGGGAAGTCTTTCCCAAACTATGGCTACACCTTC	CASSQEGKSFPNYGYTF
TRBV5-5	NA	NA	TRBJ1-5	TGTGCCAGCAGCTTGGCCGGGGGAGCCAATCAGCCCCAGCATTTT	CASSLAGGANQPQHF
TRBV7-6	NA	NA	TRBJ2-7	TGTGCCAGCAGCCCCCCCCCGCCCTCCCACGAGCAGTACTTC	CASSPPPPSHEQYF
TRBV9	once	NA	TRBJ2-5	TGTGCCAGCAGCGTGTACGGCCAAGAGACCCAGTACTTC	CASSVYGQETQYF
TRBV2	NA	NA	TRBJ1-5	TGTGCCAGCAGTGAACGGGAGGGACCCTATAGCAATCAGCCCCAGCATTTT	CASSEREGPYSNQPQHF
TRBV18	NA	NA	TRBJ2-6	TGTGCCAGCTCACCACCGATGAGGGCCGGGGCCAACGTCCTGACTTTC	CASSPPMRAGANVLTF
TRBV11-1	NA	TRBD2	TRBJ2-1	TGTGCCAGCAGCTCACCCCGCCAGCGGGGGGGCAGTGGCAATGAGCAGTTCTTC	CASSSPRQRGGSGNEQFF
TRBV7-3	NA	TRBD2	TRBJ2-4	TGTGCCAGCAGCAGAGGGACTAGCGGGAGCGTGGCGGCCAAAAACATTCAGTACTTC	CASSRGTSGSVAAKNIQYF
TRBV6-5	NA	TRBD2	TRBJ2-2	TGTGCCAGCAGTCGGAGCGGGGGAAGCGGGGAGCTGTTTTTT	CASSRSGGSGELFF
TRBV6-6	NA	NA	TRBJ2-5	TGTGCCAGCAGTTACTCGGGGGGCGAGGAGACCCAGTACTTC	CASSYSGGEETQYF
TRBV28	NA	TRBD2	TRBJ2-7	TGTGCCAGCACGGGCGGGGGGCCCCCCTACGAGCAGTACTTC	CASTGGGPPYEQYF
TRBV28	NA	TRBD1	TRBJ2-1	TGTGCCAGCAGTTCGACCGGGACAGGGAAAATGGATGAGCAGTTCTTC	CASSSTGTGKMDEQFF
TRBV9	NA	NA	TRBJ2-1	TGTGCCAGCAGCACCGGCCTGAGCTCCTACAATGAGCAGTTCTTC	CASSTGLSSYNEQFF
TRBV6-5	few	NA	TRBJ2-1	TGTGCCAGCAGTCAGACAGGCACTGAGCAGTTCTTC	CASSQTGTEQFF
TRBV7-9	NA	TRBD2	TRBJ2-7	TGTGCCAGCAGCTTACTTCCGGGGACTAGCGGCTACGAGCAGTACTTC	CASSLLPGTSGYEQYF
TRBV5-4	NA	TRBD1	TRBJ2-7	TGTGCCAGCAGCAAGGGACAGGGGAAGCGAGAGCAGTACTTC	CASSKGQGKREQYF
TRBV5-1	NA	NA	TRBJ2-7	TGCGCCAGCAGCTTCGGACAGCCCCGGGACGAGCAGTACTTC	CASSFGQPRDEQYF
TRBV10-3	NA	TRBD2	TRBJ2-1	TGTGCCATCCAGGGTAGCGGGACCCCTTCCTACAATGAGCAGTTCTTC	CAIQGSGTPSYNEQFF
TRBV30	NA	NA	TRBJ2-7	TGTGCCTGGAGTGTACGGGGGCTCGAGCAGTACTTC	CAWSVRGLEQYF
TRBV7-2	NA	NA	TRBJ1-6	TGTGCCAGCAGCTTAGTCGCCAGCACCTATAATTCACCCCTCCACTTT	CASSLVASTYNSPLHF
TRBV5-5	few	TRBD1	TRBJ1-2	TGTGCCAGCACTAAGACCGGGACAGGGAACTATGGCTACACCTTC	CASTKTGTGNYGYTF
TRBV20-1	NA	NA	TRBJ2-1	TGCAGTGCGCCGAACTTCGGTGAGCAGTTCTTC	CSAPNFGEQFF
TRBV30	NA	NA	TRBJ2-1	TGTGCCTGGAAATTCATGGCGGGACCCAATGAGCAGTTCTTC	CAWKFMAGPNEQFF
TRBV19	NA	NA	TRBJ1-5	TGTGCCAGTAGTATCGGCATTTTTCAGCCCCAGCATTTT	CASSIGIFQPQHF
TRBV7-9	once	NA	TRBJ2-3	TGTGCCAGCAGCTTAGAAACCTCCCGACTCGGCACAGATACGCAGTATTTT	CASSLETSRLGTDTQYF
TRBV27	NA	TRBD1	TRBJ2-5	TGTGCCAGCAGTTTTGGACAGGGGAGAGAGACCCAGTACTTC	CASSFGQGRETQYF
TRBV19	NA	NA	TRBJ2-5	TGTGCCAGTAGTCGGGAGCCCCCAGAGACCCAGTACTTC	CASSREPPETQYF
TRBV7-2	NA	NA	TRBJ1-1	TGTGCCAGCAGCATCCCTGATCCAGGCACTGAAGCTTTCTTT	CASSIPDPGTEAFF
TRBV5-6	NA	TRBD2	TRBJ2-3	TGTGCCAGCAGCTTGTCACTAGCGGGGATGTATAGCACAGATACGCAGTATTTT	CASSLSLAGMYSTDTQYF
TRBV2	NA	NA	TRBJ2-5	TGTGCCAGCAGTGTCTTAAGGGGAAAAGAGACCCAGTACTTC	CASSVLRGKETQYF
TRBV6-5	NA	NA	TRBJ2-1	TGTGCCAGCACCAAAAGCCCCTACAATGAGCAGTTCTTC	CASTKSPYNEQFF
TRBV7-2	NA	NA	TRBJ1-3	TGTGCCAGCAGCTTAGTGAGGACACCTTCCGGAAACACCATATATTTT	CASSLVRTPSGNTIYF
TRBV11-3	NA	TRBD1	TRBJ2-7	TGTGCCAGCAGCCCGGGACAGGGCGACGAGCAGTACTTC	CASSPGQGDEQYF
TRBV7-2	NA	NA	TRBJ2-7	TGTGCCAGCAGCCTGGGCCCCCTGCCCCACGAGCAGTACTTC	CASSLGPLPHEQYF
TRBV5-1	NA	NA	TRBJ2-2	TGCGCCAGCAGCCCCCGACGGGGCCGGGCCGGGGAGCTGTTTTTT	CASSPRRGRAGELFF
TRBV10-3	NA	NA	TRBJ2-5	TGTGCCATCAGTGAGGCCGTTACGCCCCAAGAGACCCAGTACTTC	CAISEAVTPQETQYF
TRBV19	NA	NA	TRBJ2-3	TGTGCCAGTAGTATGGTAGGCACAGATACGCAGTATTTT	CASSMVGTDTQYF
TRBV19	NA	TRBD2	TRBJ2-2	TGTGCCAGTACCGCCCAAGCGGGAGCGGGCGGGGAGCTGTTTTTT	CASTAQAGAGGELFF
TRBV6-5	NA	TRBD2	TRBJ2-7	TGTGCCAGCAGTTACTCGGTCACTAGCGGGGGGTACGAGCAGTACTTC	CASSYSVTSGGYEQYF
TRBV15	NA	NA	TRBJ2-3	TGTGCCACCAGCAAGGGTACTAGTGCAGATACGCAGTATTTT	CATSKGTSADTQYF
TRBV5-1	NA	TRBD1	TRBJ2-5	TGCGCCAGCATCGGACAGGGACGGCTGGAAGAGACCCAGTACTTC	CASIGQGRLEETQYF
TRBV19	NA	NA	TRBJ2-1	TGTGCCAGTAGTATTAAGGGTAACAATGAGCAGTTCTTC	CASSIKGNNEQFF
TRBV7-6	NA	TRBD1	TRBJ2-5	TGTGCCAGCAGCCTCCGGGACAGGGTAGAGACCCAGTACTTC	CASSLRDRVETQYF
TRBV14	once	NA	TRBJ1-2	TGTGCCAGCAGCCAAGGTCTCTCCTATGGCTACACCTTC	CASSQGLSYGYTF
TRBV5-1	NA	NA	TRBJ2-1	TGCGCCAGCAGTAGGAGCGCATCCTACAATGAGCAGTTCTTC	CASSRSASYNEQFF
TRBV5-1	NA	TRBD1	TRBJ1-1	TGCGCCAGCAGCTCGAAACAGGGGGGCCTCCGCCCTGAAGCTTTCTTT	CASSSKQGGLRPEAFF
TRBV19	NA	TRBD1	TRBJ2-3	TGTGCCAGTAGTATATCATCAGGGGGCTTCGGGACAGATACGCAGTATTTT	CASSISSGGFGTDTQYF
TRBV2	NA	NA	TRBJ2-3	TGTGCCAGCAGGACAGGCACAGATACGCAGTATTTT	CASRTGTDTQYF